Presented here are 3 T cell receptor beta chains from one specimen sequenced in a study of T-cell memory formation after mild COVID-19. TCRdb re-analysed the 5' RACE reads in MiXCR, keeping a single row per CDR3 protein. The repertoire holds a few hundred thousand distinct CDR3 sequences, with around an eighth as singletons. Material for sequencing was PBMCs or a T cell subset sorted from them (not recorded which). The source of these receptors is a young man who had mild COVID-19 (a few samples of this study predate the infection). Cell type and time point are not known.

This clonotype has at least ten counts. CDR3 sequence (DNA): TGTGCCACCAAACCTGGGGTGCGGGGGCCGAACACAGATACGCAGTATTTT. This gives the protein CATKPGVRGPNTDTQYF. This chain links TRBV24-1 with TRBJ2-3; a weak D match, TRBD2 (7 bases). V was pared by 8 bases and J by 2 bases, with 22 bases between. The CDR3 is 17 amino acids. Germline values: CDR1 KGHDR, CDR2 SFDVKD.

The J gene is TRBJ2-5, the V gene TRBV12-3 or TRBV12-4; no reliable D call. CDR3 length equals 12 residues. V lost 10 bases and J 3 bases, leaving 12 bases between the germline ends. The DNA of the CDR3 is TGTGCCACCTCCGAGTTGGAAGAGACCCAGTACTTC. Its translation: CATSELEETQYF.

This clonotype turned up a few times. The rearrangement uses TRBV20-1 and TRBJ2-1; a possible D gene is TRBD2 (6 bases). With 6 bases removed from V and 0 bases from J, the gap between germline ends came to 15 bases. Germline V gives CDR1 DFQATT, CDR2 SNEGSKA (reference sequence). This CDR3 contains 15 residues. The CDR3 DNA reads TGCAGTGCCGTCGGTTCCGGGAGCTCCTACAATGAGCAGTTCTTC. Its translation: CSAVGSGSSYNEQFF.